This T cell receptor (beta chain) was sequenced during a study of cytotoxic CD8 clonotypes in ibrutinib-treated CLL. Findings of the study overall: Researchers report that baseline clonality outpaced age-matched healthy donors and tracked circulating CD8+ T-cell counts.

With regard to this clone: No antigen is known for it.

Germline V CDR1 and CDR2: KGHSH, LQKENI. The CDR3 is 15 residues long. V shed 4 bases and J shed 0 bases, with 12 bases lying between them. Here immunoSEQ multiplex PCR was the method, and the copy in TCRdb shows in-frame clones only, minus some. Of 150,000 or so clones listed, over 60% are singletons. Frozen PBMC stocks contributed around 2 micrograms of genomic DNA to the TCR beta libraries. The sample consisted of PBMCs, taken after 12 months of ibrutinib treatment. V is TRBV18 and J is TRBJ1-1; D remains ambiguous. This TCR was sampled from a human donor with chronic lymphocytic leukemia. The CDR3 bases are TGTGCCAGCTCACGAGGAACAGCCATGAACACTGAAGCTTTCTTT. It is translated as CASSRGTAMNTEAFF.